The TCR beta chain described here comes from a study of blood T cell repertoires in COVID-19. CDR1 and CDR2 from the germline V gene are SGHKS and YYEKEE (reference sequence). Trimming pared 4 bases from V and 2 bases from J, leaving 24 bases between. This CDR3 region has 18 residues. Measured with immunoSEQ multiplex PCR; TCRdb has only the in-frame clones, and not every one. Counted here are fewer than 200,000 clones, 81% occurring once; the ten biggest clones make up about 11%. The rearrangement joins TRBV5-5 to TRBJ1-1; possibly TRBD1 for D (6 bases). Sequenced input: peripheral blood. The clonotype originates from a woman in her thirties or forties with COVID-19, enrolled during active disease. CDR3 amino acids: CASSLLGATGRINTEAFF. CDR3 nucleotides: TGTGCCAGCAGCCTCTTGGGGGCCACGGGACGCATAAACACTGAAGCTTTCTTT.